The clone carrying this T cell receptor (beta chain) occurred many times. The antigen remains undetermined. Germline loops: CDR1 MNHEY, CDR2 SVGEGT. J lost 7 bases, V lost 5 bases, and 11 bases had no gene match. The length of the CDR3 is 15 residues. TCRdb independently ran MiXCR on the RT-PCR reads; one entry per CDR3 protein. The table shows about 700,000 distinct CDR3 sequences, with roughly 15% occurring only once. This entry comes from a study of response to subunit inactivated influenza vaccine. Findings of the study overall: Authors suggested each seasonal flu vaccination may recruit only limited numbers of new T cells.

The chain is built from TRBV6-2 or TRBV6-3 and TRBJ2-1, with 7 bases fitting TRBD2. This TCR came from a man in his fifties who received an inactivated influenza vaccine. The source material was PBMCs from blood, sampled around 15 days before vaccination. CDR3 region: CASSNPGLAANEQFF. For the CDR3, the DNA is TGTGCCAGCAGTAACCCGGGTCTAGCGGCGAATGAGCAGTTCTTC.